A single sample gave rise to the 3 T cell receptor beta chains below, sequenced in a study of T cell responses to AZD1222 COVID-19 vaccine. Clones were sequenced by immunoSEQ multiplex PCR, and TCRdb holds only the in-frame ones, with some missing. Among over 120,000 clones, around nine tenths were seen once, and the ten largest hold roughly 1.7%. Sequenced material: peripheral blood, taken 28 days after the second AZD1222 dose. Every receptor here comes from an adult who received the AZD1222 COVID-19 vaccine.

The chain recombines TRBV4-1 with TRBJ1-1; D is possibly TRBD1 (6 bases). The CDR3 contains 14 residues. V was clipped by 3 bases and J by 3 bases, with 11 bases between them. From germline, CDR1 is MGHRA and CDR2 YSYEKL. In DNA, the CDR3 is TGCGCCAGCAGCCATGCAGGGGTTGACACTGAAGCTTTCTTT. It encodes CASSHAGVDTEAFF.

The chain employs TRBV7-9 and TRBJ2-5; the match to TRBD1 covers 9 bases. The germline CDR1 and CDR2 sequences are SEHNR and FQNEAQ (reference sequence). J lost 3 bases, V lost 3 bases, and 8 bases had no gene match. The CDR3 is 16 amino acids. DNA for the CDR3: TGTGCCAGCAGCTTTAGGCGAGACAGGGGGAAAGAGACCCAGTACTTC. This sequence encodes CASSFRRDRGKETQYF.

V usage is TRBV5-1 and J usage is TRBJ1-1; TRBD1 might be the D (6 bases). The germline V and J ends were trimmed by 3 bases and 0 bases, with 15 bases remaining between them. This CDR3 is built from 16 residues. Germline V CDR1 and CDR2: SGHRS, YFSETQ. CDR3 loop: CASSSLGGRMNTEAFF. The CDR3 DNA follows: TGCGCCAGCAGCTCCCTCGGGGGGCGAATGAACACTGAAGCTTTCTTT.